Sequencing of this T cell receptor beta chain was carried out in a study of cytomegalovirus exposure and HLA in healthy donors. Study-level results: Clonal expansion, a later analysis showed, was greater in HLA-associated TCR beta chains than in equally common others.

With 60 Vbeta and 13 Jbeta primers, the PCR was carried out. Data came from immunoSEQ multiplex PCR; TCRdb stores just in-frame clones and leaves some out. The sample records around 190,000 clones, 85% being singletons. As for this clone: As yet, its antigen is unknown.

Trimming cost V 0 bases and J 4 bases, with 19 bases left between them. From germline, CDR1 is MGHRA and CDR2 YSYEKL. The CDR3 has 17 residues. The sequenced material came from PBMCs. The sequence came from a woman in her 50s in good health and CMV-seronegative. This chain links TRBV4-1 with TRBJ2-7, with a possible D match to TRBD2 (5 bases). CDR3 bases: TGCGCCAGCAGCCAAGAGGGTGGAGGTGGAGGCTTTTACGAGCAGTACTTC. It yields the protein CASSQEGGGGGFYEQYF.